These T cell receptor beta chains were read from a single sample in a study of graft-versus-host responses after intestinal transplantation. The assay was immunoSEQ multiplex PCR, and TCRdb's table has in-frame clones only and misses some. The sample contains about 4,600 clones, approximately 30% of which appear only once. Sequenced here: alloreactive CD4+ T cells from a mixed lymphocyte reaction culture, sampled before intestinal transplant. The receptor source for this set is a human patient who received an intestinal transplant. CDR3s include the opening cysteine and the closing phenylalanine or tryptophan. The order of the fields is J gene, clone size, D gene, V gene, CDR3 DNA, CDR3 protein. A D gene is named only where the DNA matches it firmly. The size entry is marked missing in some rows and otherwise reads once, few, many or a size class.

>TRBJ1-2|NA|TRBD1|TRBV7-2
TGTGCCAGCAGCTTGCTACAGGGGGATGGCTACACCTTC
CASSLLQGDGYTF
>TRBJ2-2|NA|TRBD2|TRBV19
TGTGCCAGTAGTACCACTAGCGGGAGTTGGATCGGGGAGCTGTTTTTT
CASSTTSGSWIGELFF
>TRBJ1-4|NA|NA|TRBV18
TGTGCCAGCTCACCAGGGCCCAGGGCTAATGAAAAACTGTTTTTT
CASSPGPRANEKLFF
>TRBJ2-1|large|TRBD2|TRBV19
TGTGCCAGTAGTACAGGGCTGGGGACTAGCGGGGAGCAGTTCTTC
CASSTGLGTSGEQFF
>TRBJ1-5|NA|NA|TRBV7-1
TGTGCCAGCAGCTTAGGGGCAGGTGCTGGGGAGGCCCAGCATTTT
CASSLGAGAGEAQHF
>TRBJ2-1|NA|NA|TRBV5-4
TGTGCCAGCAGCCCGCCCGCCCGTTACAATGAGCAGTTCTTC
CASSPPARYNEQFF
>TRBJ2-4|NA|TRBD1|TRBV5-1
TGCGCCAGCAGCTTACAGGGGTTAGCCAAAAACATTCAGTACTTC
CASSLQGLAKNIQYF
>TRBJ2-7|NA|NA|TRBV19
TGTGCCAGTAGCCCCACGTCCAGAAACCTAATCTACGAGCAGTACTTC
CASSPTSRNLIYEQYF
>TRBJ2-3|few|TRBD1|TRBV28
TGTGCCAGCAGGGAACAGGGGGCACACACAGATACGCAGTATTTT
CASREQGAHTDTQYF
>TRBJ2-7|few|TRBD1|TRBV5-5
TGTGCCAGCAGCTTTACAGGGGCCCCCTACGAGCAGTACTTC
CASSFTGAPYEQYF
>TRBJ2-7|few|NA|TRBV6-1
TGTGCCAGCAGTACCGGGACTTTAGACGACGAGCAGTACTTC
CASSTGTLDDEQYF
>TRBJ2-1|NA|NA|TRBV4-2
TGTGCCAGCAGCCCCCGGGAAAACGGATCCAATGAGCAGTTCTTC
CASSPRENGSNEQFF
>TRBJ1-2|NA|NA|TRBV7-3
TGTGCCAGCAGCTTACAGGGAGCCAACTATGGCTACACCTTC
CASSLQGANYGYTF
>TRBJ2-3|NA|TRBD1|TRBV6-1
TGTGCCAGCAGCGGACAGGGGGGTGGAGATACGCAGTATTTT
CASSGQGGGDTQYF
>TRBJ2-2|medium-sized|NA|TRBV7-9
TGTGCCAGCACCCCGATAGAGAGCGGGGAGCTGTTTTTT
CASTPIESGELFF
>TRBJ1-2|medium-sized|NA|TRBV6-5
TGTGCCAGCAGACCCCGACGAGGATTCAACTATGGCTACACCTTC
CASRPRRGFNYGYTF
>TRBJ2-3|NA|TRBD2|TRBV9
TGTGCCAGCAGCCCCCGCACTAGCGGGAGGAAAGATACGCAGTATTTT
CASSPRTSGRKDTQYF
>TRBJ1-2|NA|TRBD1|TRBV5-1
TGCGCCAGCAGCCCTGGGTACAGGGGCTATGGCTACACCTTC
CASSPGYRGYGYTF
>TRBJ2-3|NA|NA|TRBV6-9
TGTGCCAGCAGTTGGGGGGGCAGATCCACAGATACGCAGTATTTT
CASSWGGRSTDTQYF
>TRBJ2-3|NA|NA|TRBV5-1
TGCGCCAGCAGCTTGGGGGCGGTTAGAGAGTACACAGATACGCAGTATTTT
CASSLGAVREYTDTQYF
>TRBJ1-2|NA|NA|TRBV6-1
TGTGCCAGCAGCCCTCGGACTAACTATGGCTACACCTTC
CASSPRTNYGYTF
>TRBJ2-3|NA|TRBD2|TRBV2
TGTGCCAGCTTTGGGGATCCACTAGCGGCGAGCACAGATACGCAGTATTTT
CASFGDPLAASTDTQYF
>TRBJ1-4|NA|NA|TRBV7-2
TGTGCCAGCAGCCGCAGGAGTTTCACTAATGAAAAACTGTTTTTT
CASSRRSFTNEKLFF
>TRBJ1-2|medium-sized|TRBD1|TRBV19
TGTGCCAGTAGTATGGCCGGACAGGGAATTTATGGCTACACCTTC
CASSMAGQGIYGYTF
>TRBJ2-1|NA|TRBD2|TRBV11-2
TGTGCCAGCAGCTACAGCGGGGGGGAGCAGTTCTTC
CASSYSGGEQFF
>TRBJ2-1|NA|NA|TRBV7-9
TGTGCCAGCAGCTTAGAGGCTAGCGCACCCTACAATGAGCAGTTCTTC
CASSLEASAPYNEQFF
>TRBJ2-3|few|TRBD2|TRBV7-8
TGTGCCAGCAGCTTAGTCTGGACTAGCGGGAGGGCTCAGTATTTT
CASSLVWTSGRAQYF
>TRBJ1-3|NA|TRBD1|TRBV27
TGTGCCAGCAGCCCCGTCTTGGACAGGTACAAAGGAAACACCATATATTTT
CASSPVLDRYKGNTIYF
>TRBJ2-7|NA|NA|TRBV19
TGTGCCAGTAGTAACGGGGGCAGCTCCTACGAGCAGTACTTC
CASSNGGSSYEQYF
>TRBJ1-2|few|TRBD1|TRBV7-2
TGTGCCAGCAGCTTACAGGGGGCGCTTCCGTATGGCTACACCTTC
CASSLQGALPYGYTF
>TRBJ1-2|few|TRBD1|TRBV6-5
TGTGCCAGCAGTTCGCCCGGGACAGAGTACTATGGCTACACCTTC
CASSSPGTEYYGYTF
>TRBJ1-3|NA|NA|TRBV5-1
TGCGCCAGCAGCTTTTCATCAGGAAACACCATATATTTT
CASSFSSGNTIYF
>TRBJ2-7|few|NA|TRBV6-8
TGTGCCAGCAGTCCTACGGGACTTAGCACCTACGAGCAGTACTTC
CASSPTGLSTYEQYF
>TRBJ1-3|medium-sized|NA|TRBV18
TGTGCCAGCTCACAGGCAGTCTCTGGAAACACCATATATTTT
CASSQAVSGNTIYF
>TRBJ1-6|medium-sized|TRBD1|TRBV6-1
TGTGCCAGCAACCCACCCCGGACAGGGTCACCCCTCCACTTT
CASNPPRTGSPLHF
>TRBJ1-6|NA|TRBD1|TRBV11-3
TGTGCCAGCACCCGTCGGACAGGGGGAAATAATTCACCCCTCCACTTT
CASTRRTGGNNSPLHF
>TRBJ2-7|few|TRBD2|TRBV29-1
TGCAGCGCGGGGGGGGCCTACGAGCAGTACTTC
CSAGGAYEQYF
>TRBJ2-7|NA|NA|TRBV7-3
TGTGCCAGCAGTCAAACCAGGACCGGCGAGCAGTACTTC
CASSQTRTGEQYF
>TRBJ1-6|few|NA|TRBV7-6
TGTGCCAGCAGCCAGGGCTCCTATAATTCACCCCTCCACTTT
CASSQGSYNSPLHF
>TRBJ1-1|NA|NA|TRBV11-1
TGTGCCAGCAGCTTAGAAGGACAGAGGACTGAAGCTTTCTTT
CASSLEGQRTEAFF
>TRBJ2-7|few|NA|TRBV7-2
TGTGCCAGCAGCTTAGACTTCTACGAGCAGTACTTC
CASSLDFYEQYF
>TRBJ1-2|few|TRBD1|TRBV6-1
TGTGCCAGCAACCTACAGGGGGCCTACTATGGCTACACCTTC
CASNLQGAYYGYTF
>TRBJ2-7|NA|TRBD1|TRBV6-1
TGTGCCAGCAGCACACAGGGGCCTCCTTACGAGCAGTACTTC
CASSTQGPPYEQYF
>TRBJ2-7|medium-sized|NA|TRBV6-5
TGTGCCAGCAGTGCCGACAGGCGAAGCTCCTACGAGCAGTACTTC
CASSADRRSSYEQYF
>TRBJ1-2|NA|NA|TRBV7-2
TGTGCCAGCAGCCCTGGTCGCCGGACAGTCTATGGCTACACCTTC
CASSPGRRTVYGYTF
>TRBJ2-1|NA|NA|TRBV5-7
TGTGCCAGCAGCTTCGACCTGAGCTCCTACAATGAGCAGTTCTTC
CASSFDLSSYNEQFF
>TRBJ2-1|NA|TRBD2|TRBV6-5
TGTGCCAGCAGATACGGGGGGTCCTACAATGAGCAGTTCTTC
CASRYGGSYNEQFF
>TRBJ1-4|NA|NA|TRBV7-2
TGTGCCAGCAGCTTCGGGTCTACCCGTAAGGGTGAAAAACTGTTTTTT
CASSFGSTRKGEKLFF